Listed below are T cell receptor beta chains from one sample, sequenced in a study of yellow fever vaccine responses in identical twins. TCRdb reprocessed the RT-PCR reads with MiXCR, giving one entry per CDR3 protein. This sample yields more than 15,000 distinct CDR3 sequences, of which around 70% are seen a single time; approximately 2.2% belongs to the top ten. The specimen was T cells from blood (PBMCs), unsorted or a sorted subset (not recorded which), collected before or after yellow fever vaccination (not recorded which). Receptor source: a woman aged 18 to 35 who received the yellow fever vaccine. CDR3s include the opening cysteine and the closing phenylalanine or tryptophan. The order of the fields is V gene, J gene, CDR3 protein.

TRBV29-1	TRBJ2-7	CSKETASYEQYF
TRBV29-1	TRBJ2-1	CSVEDHDEYGYNEQFF
TRBV11-1	TRBJ1-6	CASSLGSSYNSPLHF
TRBV29-1	TRBJ1-2	CSVDSGTVDYGYTF
TRBV7-1	TRBJ2-1	CASSSGTGGPPYEQFF
TRBV5-6	TRBJ1-3	CASTLTYSGNTIYF
TRBV5-1	TRBJ1-1	CASSLGLLGITEAFF
TRBV29-1	TRBJ2-1	CSTRGENYNEQFF
TRBV18	TRBJ1-5	CASSPTTGGSNQPQHF
TRBV11-3	TRBJ2-1	CASSPRDRLNEQFF
TRBV5-1	TRBJ1-2	CASRGLDYGYTF
TRBV10-1	TRBJ1-1	CASSPRTDTEAFF
TRBV24-1	TRBJ2-1	CATSDPAGGVRNEQFF
TRBV18	TRBJ1-2	CASSPGRSGAYGYTF
TRBV24-1	TRBJ2-1	CATGQIYNEQFF
TRBV28	TRBJ1-2	CASSGGGEDYGYTF
TRBV29-1	TRBJ2-2	CSVDASGRNTGELFF